This note documents a single T cell receptor beta chain sequence. Its antigen is undetermined. Library construction for TCR beta used iRepertoire HTBI primers and Arm-PCR of CDR3 regions. TCRdb redid the calling of the multiplex PCR reads with MiXCR, one entry per CDR3 protein. The table records some 600,000 distinct CDR3 sequences, about 16% of them present only once. V lost 6 bases, J lost 0 bases, and 5 bases stayed unmatched. This CDR3 region has 15 residues. The germline gives CDR1 SEHNR, CDR2 FQNEAQ (reference sequence). The data were taken from a study of regulatory T cells in long-lasting Graves disease. Whole-study context: Graves' patients, newly diagnosed, had taken antithyroid drugs under 3 months.

As to time point: newly diagnosed GD, antithyroid drugs for less than 3 months. PBMCs were the source of the RNA used for TCR sequencing. Findings of the study overall: Newly diagnosed disease favored TRBV20-1 and TRBJ2-1 over persistent disease.

The same sample was also used in a study of T cells in Graves' hyperthyroidism and ophthalmopathy. Per that study: Primed by the HTBI set, a first-round RT-PCR was run on the TCR CDR3.

This receptor was identified in a man younger than 35 with Graves disease. The source material was peripheral blood mononuclear cells (PBMCs), sampled at new diagnosis, from a patient treated with antithyroid drugs. V gene TRBV7-9 combines with J gene TRBJ1-5; 7 bases are a match to TRBD1. The CDR3: CASSSQGGSNQPQHF. In nucleotides, the CDR3 is TGTGCCAGCAGTTCTCAGGGGGGTAGCAATCAGCCCCAGCATTTT. Together with reference TRBV7-9 and TRBJ1-5, the CDR3 gives the full variable domain: DTGVSQNPRHKITKRGQNVTFRCDPISEHNRLYWYRQTLGQGPEFLTYFQNEAQLEKSRLLSDRFSAERPKGSFSTLEIQRTEQGDSAMYLCASSSQGGSNQPQHFGDGTRLSIL.